The sequence of this T cell receptor (beta chain) was determined in a study of cytomegalovirus exposure and HLA in healthy donors (TCRdb year 2017). In terms of the full investigation: According to a later analysis, one platform produced both the approximately 110 validation repertoires and the approximately 600 repertoires of the first cohort. The aim of the study was to test whether cataloging public T cell receptors could identify signatures of past pathogen exposure. A separate validation cohort of roughly 120 different subjects was used in addition to the roughly 640-subject first cohort. To predict cytomegalovirus infection status, the study combined high-throughput TCR immunosequencing, statistical association of individual TCRs with disease status, and machine learning. What the research found in general, with its limitations: The authors suggested that the approach could potentially be generalized to other disease states and immunological phenotypes. Cytomegalovirus status was reported to be diagnosed by the classifier with high specificity and sensitivity in both the original and validation cohorts. A later analysis had no HLA typing for the validation cohort, so co-occurrence there was scored across all 130 or so repertoires. In vitro tests confirmed that three of the cytomegalovirus-associated TCR beta chains recognize cytomegalovirus antigens. Across donors, most TCR sequences were observed very rarely, whereas some public TCRs were present in many individuals. In the study, some 180 TCR beta chains were listed as associated with cytomegalovirus. Of the cluster scores, about 94% were above 0 in a later analysis, which found that TCRs clustered in the first cohort also tended to co-occur in the approximately 110 validation repertoires.

Concerning this clone itself: The antigen this receptor binds is unknown. Base qualities are missing; no much larger clone stands one base away.

The library was built by means of the immunoSEQ multiplex PCR assay. The authors processed their data as follows. A statistical classification framework was built for diagnosing cytomegalovirus status from the catalog of TCR beta chain sequences. TCRdb's version of the immuneACCESS table is confined to in-frame rearrangements and falls short of the full clone set. An unresolved V gene accounts for under half of the shortfall where checked; the remainder is of unknown origin. For V, J and clone size, that table is used; D and trimming come from the DNA. The sample table shows some 80,000 clones, and roughly 94% are seen once. 0.55% to 0.75% of the sample is in the top ten clones. V trim: 8 bases; J trim: 0 bases; unmatched bases: 6. As encoded in the germline V gene, CDR1 is SNHLY while CDR2 is FYNNEI. The CDR3 has 14 amino acids, counting the end cysteine and phenylalanine. The kept DNA is CDR3 alone, 42 bases in frame from the first base.

The donors were included in the validation cohort of 120 subjects, a group kept apart from the roughly 700-subject first cohort. The TCR sequence derives from a woman younger than 30 in good health and CMV-seronegative. Sequenced sample: PBMCs. The V and J genes are TRBV2 and TRBJ1-2, with 7 bases in between that match TRBD1. The base sequence is TGTGCCAGCCAGGACAGGCGAGCTAACTATGGCTACACCTTC. It is translated as CASQDRRANYGYTF.